This record concerns one TCR beta chain sequence. The antigen is unknown. Trimming took 6 bases from V and 2 from J, leaving 14 bases between them. CDR1 and CDR2 from the germline V gene are SGHRS and YFSETQ. The CDR3 is made up of 14 amino acids. These data come from a study of OX40 agonist ivuxolimab in advanced cancers. Whole-study results and caveats: Mean expanded clone counts were higher in CD8+ than CD4+ T cells. The CD4+ and CD8+ T cells in the blood had expanded clonally by week 6 at 0.1 to 3.0 mg/kg. The specificity for antigen of the expanded peripheral T cells was not determined.

Some clones are missing from TCRdb's copy, which holds only in-frame ones; the method was immunoSEQ multiplex PCR. The repertoire has roughly 75,000 clones, 90% of them found once; the top ten carry 0.37%. The sample in question was CD4+ or CD8+ T cells sorted from blood, obtained in a trial of the OX40 agonist ivuxolimab. The chain recombines TRBV5-1 with TRBJ2-5, with a tentative D call TRBD2 (6 bases). This sequence was found in an adult with an advanced solid tumor such as melanoma, head and neck, liver or kidney cancer. The CDR3 region has the DNA TGCGCCAGCACCCGGGGGAAGGGTCAAGAGACCCAGTACTTC. Translated, it gives CASTRGKGQETQYF.